This TCR beta chain is from a study of shared clonotypes between healthy human individuals. Notes on the study in general: Approximately 5% was the fraction of naive CD4 clonotypes found shared across four donors.

Comment on this clone: Its antigen remains unknown.

The V segment lost 6 bases and the J segment 8 bases; nucleotides outside the gene matches: 9. CDR1 and CDR2 (germline): LNHNV, YYDKDF (reference sequence). The CDR3 covers 14 residues. TCRdb's table, derived via immunoSEQ multiplex PCR, lists solely in-frame clones and lacks some. This table has roughly 1,800,000 clones, about 95% appearing once. Selected positively for CCR7 and CD45RO-negative, naive CD8 cells excluded terminally differentiated effector memory CD45RA+ cells. The V gene is TRBV15, the J gene TRBJ1-4; 7 bases line up with TRBD1. This clonotype was obtained from a young man in good health. The specimen sequenced was naive CD8+ T cells sorted from blood. CDR3 sequence: CATSSGTDEEKLFF. The CDR3 bases are TGTGCCACCAGTAGCGGGACAGACGAAGAAAAACTGTTTTTT.